This passage covers 15 T cell receptor beta chains from one sample sequenced in a study of T-cell reconstitution after alpha-beta-depleted transplantation in children. Library preparation (for TCRbeta) was performed with unique molecular identifiers. TCRdb reprocessed the PCR reads via MiXCR and lists one record per CDR3 protein. The data show about 540,000 distinct CDR3 sequences, about 16% seen once. The material was PBMCs from the stem cell graft donor, obtained from the stem cell graft. The receptors derive from a human donor who donated a stem cell graft to a child with acute lymphoblastic leukemia.

Only a few counts were recorded for this clonotype. The chain recombines TRBV12-3 or TRBV12-4 with TRBJ2-3, with D possibly being TRBD1 (6 bases). The CDR3 is 14 residues long. Trimming left V 5 bases short and J 6 bases short, with 15 bases between. The CDR3 sequence is CASSITGPGDTQYF. DNA for the CDR3: TGTGCCAGCAGTATAACAGGGCCCGGGGATACGCAGTATTTT.

This clonotype was counted between two and nine times. The gene calls are TRBV10-3 and TRBJ1-1; D uncertain. V was shortened by 3 bases and J by 11 bases, with 10 bases between the two germline ends. Germline CDR1 ENHRY, CDR2 SYGVKD. The CDR3 is made up of 11 amino acids. The chain's CDR3 is CAISDKSSAFF. The DNA of the CDR3 is TGTGCCATCAGTGATAAATCGAGCGCTTTCTTT.

This chain links TRBV27 with TRBJ2-7; D remains ambiguous. CDR1 MNHEY and CDR2 SMNVEV come from the germline V gene (reference sequence). V lost 4 bases, J lost 3 bases, and 10 bases lay in between. The CDR3 loop spans 13 amino acids. The CDR3 reads CASSYQDNYEQYF. CDR3 DNA sequence: TGTGCCAGCAGTTACCAAGACAACTACGAGCAGTACTTC.

The gene calls are TRBV15 and TRBJ1-1; D is uncertain. The CDR3 consists of 13 residues. From germline, CDR1 is LNHNV and CDR2 YYDKDF (reference sequence). The V end was cut by 0 bases, the J end by 10 bases, with 12 bases between. The CDR3 loop reads CATSRDRDLRAFF. The CDR3 DNA is TGTGCCACCAGCAGAGATCGAGACCTTAGAGCTTTCTTT. The full variable domain, with the rest looked up from reference TRBV15 and TRBJ1-1, is DAMVIQNPRYQVTQFGKPVTLSCSQTLNHNVMYWYQQKSSQAPKLLFHYYDKDFNNEADTPDNFQSRRPNTSFCFLDIRSPGLGDTAMYLCATSRDRDLRAFFGQGTRLTVV.

CDR3 amino acids: CAIIRTEGTSGRSSYNEQFF. CDR3 nucleotides: TGTGCCATCATAAGAACCGAAGGGACTAGCGGGAGGAGCTCCTACAATGAGCAGTTCTTC. The chain is built from TRBV10-3 and TRBJ2-1; 15 bases agree with TRBD2. The length of the CDR3 is 20 residues. Looked up from germline, CDR1 is ENHRY and CDR2 is SYGVKD. V lost 7 bases, J lost 0 bases, and 13 bases stayed unmatched.

The chain joins TRBV5-1 to TRBJ2-5, with 7 positions matching TRBD2. Germline trimming cut 0 bases from V and 2 bases from J; bases unmatched to any gene: 4. CDR1 and CDR2 from the germline V gene are SGHRS and YFSETQ. This CDR3 comprises 15 residues. As DNA, the CDR3 is TGCGCCAGCAGCTTGGGCGGGAGTCCACAAGAGACCCAGTACTTC. This sequence encodes CASSLGGSPQETQYF.

This clonotype appeared a few times. This chain joins TRBV19 and TRBJ2-7; TRBD2 is a possible D gene (6 bases). V shed 5 bases and J shed 2 bases, with 10 bases lying between them. Germline assignment: CDR1 LNHDA and CDR2 SQIVND (reference sequence). The CDR3 totals 13 residues. The CDR3 here is CASSQRGTYEQYF. The CDR3 DNA reads as TGTGCCAGTAGTCAACGCGGGACCTACGAGCAGTACTTC. Full variable domain (rest looked up from reference TRBV19 and TRBJ2-7): DGGITQSPKYLFRKEGQNVTLSCEQNLNHDAMYWYRQDPGQGLRLIYYSQIVNDFQKGDIAEGYSVSREKKESFPLTVTSAQKNPTAFYLCASSQRGTYEQYFGPGTRLTVT.

This clonotype appeared a few times. The chain has TRBV20-1 and TRBJ1-3; D call uncertain. Per the germline V gene, CDR1 is DFQATT and CDR2 is SNEGSKA (reference sequence). V was shortened by 0 bases and J by 0 bases, with 9 bases between the two germline ends. The CDR3 loop spans 15 amino acids. Here the CDR3 DNA reads TGCAGTGCTAGAGATGTAGTAAACTCTGGAAACACCATATATTTT. This sequence encodes CSARDVVNSGNTIYF.

The chain combines TRBV7-6 with TRBJ2-7; TRBD2 aligns across 7 bases. V lost 1 base, J lost 5 bases, and 8 bases stayed unmatched. The CDR3 contains 15 residues. The germline V gene encodes CDR1 SGHVS and CDR2 FNYEAQ. In DNA form, the CDR3 reads TGTGCCAGCAGCTTAGAAGTGGGAGGGCAGGACGAGCAGTACTTC. It specifies CASSLEVGGQDEQYF.

Ten or more counts support this clonotype. The CDR3 reads CASSLSLAGVDTQYF. CDR3 in DNA: TGCGCCAGCAGCTTGAGTCTAGCGGGAGTTGATACGCAGTATTTT. The V and J genes are TRBV5-1 and TRBJ2-3; 10 bases are shared with TRBD2. Per germline, CDR1 SGHRS and CDR2 YFSETQ. This CDR3 has 15 residues. V was clipped by 1 base and J by 6 bases; unmatched bases: 5.

In this sample, this clonotype turned up a few times. The chain links TRBV20-1 to TRBJ1-5; tentative D call: TRBD1 (5 bases). The CDR3 is made up of 16 amino acids. The germline V gene has CDR1 DFQATT and CDR2 SNEGSKA (reference sequence). The V end lost 6 bases, the J end lost 4 bases, and 22 bases lay between the germline ends. The CDR3 reads CSALPPRGLSNQPQHF. The CDR3 bases are TGCAGTGCCCTTCCCCCCCGGGGGTTGTCAAATCAGCCCCAGCATTTT.

The J gene is TRBJ1-5, the V gene TRBV4-1; D remains ambiguous. CDR3 length: 14 residues. V gave up 0 bases and J gave up 6 bases, with 9 bases separating them. Looked up from germline, CDR1 is MGHRA and CDR2 is YSYEKL. This CDR3 reads CASSQDSCVQPQHF. As DNA, the CDR3 is TGCGCCAGCAGCCAAGATTCCTGCGTTCAGCCCCAGCATTTT.

This clonotype was recorded a few times. The chain is built from TRBV10-2 and TRBJ2-7; 7 bases match TRBD2. Germline loops: CDR1 WSHSY, CDR2 SAAADI. This CDR3 region has 14 residues. V was pared by 6 bases and J by 2 bases, with 7 bases of the junction left unmatched. The CDR3 sequence is CASSGLGRAYEQYF. The CDR3 nucleotides read TGCGCCAGCAGCGGTTTAGGGAGGGCCTACGAGCAGTACTTC.

This clonotype was seen only a few times. The rearrangement joins TRBV20-1 to TRBJ1-1; 8 bases fit TRBD1. From germline, CDR1 is DFQATT and CDR2 SNEGSKA (reference sequence). The V gene end was trimmed by 4 bases and the J gene end by 2 bases; junction bases not matched to a gene: 6. The CDR3 length is 14 residues. The CDR3 here is CSATRQGLNTEAFF. DNA of the CDR3: TGCAGTGCTACTAGACAGGGGTTAAACACTGAAGCTTTCTTT.

This clonotype was seen a few times. The gene calls are TRBV7-2 and TRBJ1-5; D ambiguous. Germline loops: CDR1 SGHTA, CDR2 FQGNSA. The CDR3 is 15 residues long. V was clipped by 4 bases and J by 3 bases, with 13 bases between them. CDR3 nucleotides: TGTGCCAGCAGCTGGTGGTATGGATACAATCAGCCCCAGCATTTT. It codes for CASSWWYGYNQPQHF. Full variable domain (remainder filled in from reference TRBV7-2 and TRBJ1-5): GAGVSQSPSNKVTEKGKDVELRCDPISGHTALYWYRQSLGQGLEFLIYFQGNSAPDKSGLPSDRFSAERTGGSVSTLTIQRTQQEDSAVYLCASSWWYGYNQPQHFGDGTRLSIL.